This T cell receptor beta chain was documented in a study of blood T cells in healthy people across ages. With regard to this clonotype: Its antigen is unidentified.

J lost 2 bases, V lost 4 bases, and 9 bases had no gene match. CDR3 length: 16 residues. CDR1 is KGHDR and CDR2 is SFDVKD in the germline V gene. A J-beta primer mix and a sample-barcoded 5' primer were used in a second PCR of roughly 6 to 12 cycles. MiXCR, run by TCRdb on the 5' RACE reads, gives a single entry per CDR3 protein. The table has 700,000 to 900,000 distinct CDR3 sequences, roughly 50% seen once. Whole-study findings and limits: Per million T cells, TCR beta diversity dropped about linearly as age rose. Underestimates were what the diversity estimates from one million T cells were considered to be.

The chain links TRBV24-1 to TRBJ2-5; 7 nucleotides align to TRBD2. The sequence was obtained from an elderly man in good health. Material for sequencing was blood. The CDR3 sequence is CATSDGGKASQETQYF. The CDR3 DNA reads TGTGCCACCAGTGACGGGGGGAAGGCGTCACAAGAGACCCAGTACTTC.